The 32 T cell receptor beta chains in this list originate from one sample, sequenced in a study of cytomegalovirus exposure and HLA in healthy donors. Vbeta (60) and Jbeta (13) primers were used in the PCR. Assay used: immunoSEQ multiplex PCR; TCRdb lists only in-frame clones, some missing. The sample has roughly 100,000 clones, around four fifths seen once; the top ten hold approximately 6.4%. The sample comprised PBMCs. The origin of the receptors is a man in his forties in good health and CMV-seropositive.

The rearrangement uses TRBV28 and TRBJ1-2, with no clear D. Per the germline V gene, CDR1 is MDHEN and CDR2 is SYDVKM. The CDR3 runs to 15 residues. Trimming cost V 5 bases and J 4 bases, with 17 bases left between them. The CDR3, as DNA: TGTGCCAGCAGTCCCGGTGGACTAAGCATCTATGGCTACACCTTC. It specifies CASSPGGLSIYGYTF.

This chain joins TRBV5-1 and TRBJ2-5; D is ambiguous. Germline CDR1 and CDR2: SGHRS and YFSETQ. V was cut by 2 bases and J by 4 bases, with 6 bases left in between. This CDR3 is 12 amino acids long. The CDR3 reads CASSFLRETQYF. CDR3 in DNA: TGCGCCAGCAGCTTCCTACGAGAGACCCAGTACTTC.

The rearrangement uses TRBV6-5 and TRBJ2-3, with a possible D match to TRBD2 (5 bases). This CDR3 spans 12 amino acids. Germline V gene data show CDR1 as MNHEY and CDR2 as SVGAGI. The V gene lost 6 bases and the J gene lost 8 bases, with 12 bases spanning the gap. The CDR3 is CASREVGGTQYF. The CDR3 DNA sequence: TGTGCCAGCAGGGAGGTGGGTGGTACGCAGTATTTT.

The rearrangement links TRBV5-1 to TRBJ1-1; TRBD1 aligns across 8 bases. The CDR3 sequence is 13 residues long. CDR1 is SGHRS and CDR2 is YFSETQ in the germline V gene. Trimming removed 9 bases from V and 4 bases from J; junction bases left unmatched: 8. The CDR3 protein is CATSTGAGTEAFF. CDR3 DNA sequence: TGCGCCACCTCGACAGGGGCGGGCACTGAAGCTTTCTTT. The full variable domain, its missing parts supplied by reference TRBV5-1 and TRBJ1-1, is KAGVTQTPRYLIKTRGQQVTLSCSPISGHRSVSWYQQTPGQGLQFLFEYFSETQRNKGNFPGRFSGRQFSNSRSEMNVSTLELGDSALYLCATSTGAGTEAFFGQGTRLTVV.

This chain connects TRBV5-6 to TRBJ2-7; D perhaps matches TRBD2 (6 bases). The V and J ends lost 2 bases and 2 bases respectively, with 8 bases between them. This CDR3 region has 13 residues. CDR1 is SGHDT, CDR2 YYEEEE, per germline. The CDR3 here is CASSLSGPYEQYF. CDR3 DNA sequence: TGTGCCAGCAGCTTAAGCGGGCCCTACGAGCAGTACTTC.

Here the CDR3 reads CASRTGPNTEAFF. CDR3 coding DNA: TGTGCCAGTCGGACAGGCCCGAACACTGAAGCTTTCTTT. The J gene is TRBJ1-1, the V gene TRBV19, with 7 bases fitting TRBD1. The V gene's germline CDR1 is LNHDA and CDR2 SQIVND (reference sequence). The CDR3 contains 13 residues. Losses at the gene ends were 8 bases for V and 1 base for J; bases not matched to a gene: 4.

The chain combines TRBV27 with TRBJ2-1, with 8 bases lining up with TRBD2. There are 17 residues in the CDR3. J lost 8 bases, V lost 4 bases, and 16 bases had no gene match. Looked up from germline, CDR1 is MNHEY and CDR2 is SMNVEV (reference sequence). DNA of the CDR3: TGTGCCAGCAGTTCCCCGACCATGTTAGCGGGGAGGGATGAGCAGTTCTTC. Translation gives CASSSPTMLAGRDEQFF.

The chain carries TRBV7-9 and TRBJ2-1; 9 nucleotides line up with TRBD2. Germline lookup yields CDR1 SEHNR and CDR2 FQNEAQ (reference sequence). The CDR3 is 15 amino acids. J gave up 5 bases and V 2 bases, and 4 bases lay outside the gene matches. CDR3 loop: CASSLRLAEHNEQFF. DNA for the CDR3: TGTGCCAGCAGCTTAAGACTAGCGGAGCACAATGAGCAGTTCTTC.

The chain recombines TRBV10-2 with TRBJ2-3, with 9 bases that match TRBD2. The CDR3 consists of 15 residues. With 2 bases clipped from V and 5 bases from J, the junction kept 5 bases outside the gene matches. The germline CDR1 and CDR2 sequences are WSHSY and SAAADI. CDR3 region: CASSEQAGGLDTQYF. CDR3 bases: TGCGCCAGCAGTGAGCAGGCGGGAGGGTTAGATACGCAGTATTTT.

This clone has a handful of counts. This chain joins TRBV7-2 and TRBJ1-2; TRBD1 agrees at 11 bases. The CDR3 contains 17 residues. The junction had 10 bases not matched to a gene; V was cut back by 1 base and J by 6 bases. CDR1 is SGHTA and CDR2 is FQGNSA in the germline V gene. The CDR3 protein is CASSLGVGLDRGHGYTF. The CDR3 DNA sequence: TGTGCCAGCAGCTTAGGGGTCGGATTGGACAGGGGGCATGGCTACACCTTC. The full variable domain, rest sourced from reference TRBV7-2 and TRBJ1-2, is GAGVSQSPSNKVTEKGKDVELRCDPISGHTALYWYRQSLGQGLEFLIYFQGNSAPDKSGLPSDRFSAERTGGSVSTLTIQRTQQEDSAVYLCASSLGVGLDRGHGYTFGSGTRLTVV.

CDR3 DNA sequence: TGTGCCAGCAGCTTTAGAGGCTCCTACGAGCAGTACTTC. It encodes CASSFRGSYEQYF. This rearrangement joins TRBV5-4 to TRBJ2-7; unclear D gene. The CDR3 sequence is 13 residues long. V lost 2 bases and J lost 0, with 6 bases in between. Germline lookup yields CDR1 SGHNT and CDR2 YYREEE (reference sequence).

J is TRBJ2-7 and V is TRBV21-1; TRBD2 is the table's D call and was not checked against the DNA. TRBV21-1 is an annotated pseudogene. The CDR3 contains 14 residues. CDR3 region: CASSKVRTNSEQYF. CDR3 bases: TGTGCCAGCAGCAAAGTCCGGACTAATTCCGAGCAGTACTTC.

The chain links TRBV2 to TRBJ2-5; 11 bases agree with TRBD2. This CDR3 spans 14 amino acids. V dropped 5 bases and J dropped 5; count of bases not matched to a gene: 4. CDR1 and CDR2 (germline): SNHLY, FYNNEI. The CDR3 spells CASSTSGGWETQYF. As DNA, the CDR3 is TGTGCCAGCAGTACTAGCGGGGGTTGGGAGACCCAGTACTTC.

The V gene is TRBV28, the J gene TRBJ2-2; no clear D. CDR3 length: 14 residues. CDR1 and CDR2 from the germline V gene are MDHEN and SYDVKM. V was pared by 3 bases and J by 2 bases, with 7 bases between. The CDR3 sequence: CASSLRRNTGELFF. Written as DNA, the CDR3 is TGTGCCAGCAGTTTGCGAAGAAACACCGGGGAGCTGTTTTTT.

J is TRBJ1-2 and V is TRBV6-1; 7 nucleotides line up with TRBD1. The CDR3 contains 14 residues. Germline V gives CDR1 MNHNS, CDR2 SASEGT. V shed 5 bases and J 4 bases; nucleotides not matched to a gene: 7. CDR3 residues: CASSSRTGVYGYTF. The CDR3 nucleotides read TGTGCCAGCAGTTCCCGGACAGGCGTCTATGGCTACACCTTC.

The rearrangement joins TRBV2 to TRBJ2-7; 10 nucleotides line up with TRBD2. Germline assignment: CDR1 SNHLY and CDR2 FYNNEI. Trimming cost V 5 bases and J 5 bases; bases outside gene matches: 9. The CDR3 has 15 amino acids. CDR3 bases: TGTGCCAGCAGTCTCGAGACTAGCGGGTATAACGAGCAGTACTTC. Translated: CASSLETSGYNEQYF.

The chain carries TRBV6-1 and TRBJ2-1; TRBD1 aligns across 8 bases. J lost 3 bases, V lost 8 bases, and 9 bases had no gene match. The germline V gene has CDR1 MNHNS and CDR2 SASEGT. The CDR3 spans 15 residues. CDR3 sequence reads: CASARTGTNYNEQFF. DNA for the CDR3: TGTGCCAGCGCCCGGACAGGGACGAACTACAATGAGCAGTTCTTC.

This clone came up a few times. The chain recombines TRBV7-2 with TRBJ2-1, with D tentatively TRBD2 (6 bases). V was pared by 6 bases and J by 3 bases, with 18 bases between. Germline CDR1 and CDR2: SGHTA and FQGNSA. CDR3 size: 16 residues. CDR3 amino acids: CASRGRGTASYNEQFF. The CDR3 bases are TGTGCCAGCAGGGGACGCGGGACTGCTAGCTACAATGAGCAGTTCTTC. Looking up the rest from reference TRBV7-2 and TRBJ2-1 gives the full variable domain: GAGVSQSPSNKVTEKGKDVELRCDPISGHTALYWYRQSLGQGLEFLIYFQGNSAPDKSGLPSDRFSAERTGGSVSTLTIQRTQQEDSAVYLCASRGRGTASYNEQFFGPGTRLTVL.

This sequence joins TRBV5-6 and TRBJ2-3; D possibly corresponds to TRBD2 (6 bases). V lost 4 bases and J lost 0, with 15 bases in between. This CDR3 has 16 residues. Germline V lookup: CDR1 SGHDT, CDR2 YYEEEE. DNA of the CDR3: TGTGCCAGCAGCCGGCGGGTCAGCGGGAGCACAGATACGCAGTATTTT. Translated: CASSRRVSGSTDTQYF.

The chain employs TRBV10-3 and TRBJ2-1, with D hard to call. Trimming removed 0 bases at V and 7 bases at J, with 10 bases between. CDR1 ENHRY and CDR2 SYGVKD come from the germline V gene. This CDR3 has 14 amino acids. CDR3 DNA sequence: TGTGCCATCAGTGAGTCATCACGAGTGAATGAGCAGTTCTTC. This translates into CAISESSRVNEQFF.

The chain couples TRBV4-3 to TRBJ2-2; TRBD2 agrees at 11 bases. Trimming removed 0 bases from V and 3 bases from J; junction bases left unmatched: 3. The CDR3 runs to 17 residues. Looked up from germline, CDR1 is LGHNA and CDR2 is YSLEER. The CDR3 loop reads CASSQEGLAGYTGELFF. As DNA, the CDR3 is TGCGCCAGCAGCCAAGAAGGACTAGCGGGTTACACCGGGGAGCTGTTTTTT.

V is TRBV7-2 and J is TRBJ2-1; D is possibly TRBD1 (6 bases). This CDR3 region has 14 residues. The V and J ends lost 0 bases and 10 bases respectively, with 13 bases between them. In germline, CDR1 is SGHTA, CDR2 FQGNSA. CDR3: CASSLAVGGGEQFF. The CDR3 bases are TGTGCCAGCAGCTTAGCGGTTGGGGGCGGAGAGCAGTTCTTC.

The chain combines TRBV6-1 with TRBJ2-3; D gene ambiguous. V lost 5 bases and J 3 bases, leaving 12 bases between the germline ends. Germline lookup yields CDR1 MNHNS and CDR2 SASEGT. The CDR3 has 14 residues. The CDR3, as DNA: TGTGCCAGCAGTCTCCGAGTTTTAACAGATACGCAGTATTTT. This codes for CASSLRVLTDTQYF.

This clone appeared a single time. The rearrangement links TRBV9 to TRBJ2-6, with TRBD2 matching over 7 bases. The CDR3 has 18 amino acids. Germline assignment: CDR1 SGDLS and CDR2 YYNGEE. With V trimmed by 0 bases and J by 0 bases, 6 bases remained unmatched. CDR3 sequence (DNA): TGTGCCAGCAGCGTAGGGGAGGGTTTTGGCTCTGGGGCCAACGTCCTGACTTTC. It is translated as CASSVGEGFGSGANVLTF.

The chain is built from TRBV6-1 and TRBJ2-2; D not resolved. Germline CDR1 is MNHNS and CDR2 is SASEGT. Trimming stripped 8 bases from V and 2 bases from J, with 15 bases between. CDR3 length: 15 residues. The CDR3 bases are TGTGCCAGCTTTCTTGACAAACGCAACACCGGGGAGCTGTTTTTT. It is translated as CASFLDKRNTGELFF.

This clone was picked up one time. The chain combines TRBV7-9 with TRBJ1-1, with D possibly TRBD1 on 5 matching bases. With 5 bases removed from V and 1 base from J, the gap between germline ends came to 8 bases. The germline gives CDR1 SEHNR, CDR2 FQNEAQ (reference sequence). There are 13 residues in the CDR3. The CDR3 region is CASSRGQNTEAFF. The CDR3 coding sequence is TGTGCCAGCAGCCGAGGACAGAACACTGAAGCTTTCTTT.

The chain is built from TRBV7-8 and TRBJ2-2; D unclear. Germline CDR1 is SGHVS and CDR2 is FQNEAQ. The ends were cut back, 5 bases at V and 5 bases at J, with 6 bases in the middle. The CDR3 sequence is 12 residues long. The CDR3 DNA sequence: TGTGCCAGCAGCGCGCATACCGGGGAGCTGTTTTTT. Its translation is CASSAHTGELFF.

The chain carries TRBV5-6 and TRBJ2-2, with TRBD2 matching over 9 bases. The CDR3 has 16 amino acids. CDR1 and CDR2 (germline): SGHDT, YYEEEE. The V gene end was trimmed by 9 bases and the J gene end by 4 bases; junction bases not matched to a gene: 13. The CDR3 region is CATSSGASGITGELFF. The CDR3 DNA follows: TGTGCCACCTCTTCAGGGGCTAGCGGGATCACCGGGGAGCTGTTTTTT.

The chain is built from TRBV5-1 and TRBJ2-7; TRBD1 matches 8 bases. Per germline, CDR1 SGHRS and CDR2 YFSETQ. There are 16 residues in the CDR3. The ends lost 1 base at V and 3 bases at J; junction bases unmatched: 9. The CDR3 DNA sequence: TGCGCCAGCAGCTTGTATTCGGCAGGGGGCCTCTACGAGCAGTACTTC. Residues: CASSLYSAGGLYEQYF. Supplemented by reference TRBV5-1 and TRBJ2-7, the full variable domain reads KAGVTQTPRYLIKTRGQQVTLSCSPISGHRSVSWYQQTPGQGLQFLFEYFSETQRNKGNFPGRFSGRQFSNSRSEMNVSTLELGDSALYLCASSLYSAGGLYEQYFGPGTRLTVT.

This sequence joins TRBV2 and TRBJ2-2; 9 positions match TRBD2. The CDR3 has 15 amino acids. Germline V gene sequence: CDR1 SNHLY, CDR2 FYNNEI. V lost 10 bases to trimming and J lost 3 bases; unmatched junction nucleotides: 9. Written as DNA, the CDR3 is TGTGCCACCAGAGAGCGGGAGGTCTACACCGGGGAGCTGTTTTTT. Protein sequence: CATREREVYTGELFF.

J is TRBJ1-1 and V is TRBV5-1; D uncertain. V was pared by 3 bases and J by 0 bases, with 9 bases between. The CDR3 has 14 residues. From germline, CDR1 is SGHRS and CDR2 YFSETQ. As DNA, the CDR3 is TGCGCCAGCAGCTCGGACGGGATGAACACTGAAGCTTTCTTT. It translates to CASSSDGMNTEAFF.

The rearrangement links TRBV7-9 to TRBJ1-6; TRBD1 might be the D (5 bases). CDR3 size: 15 residues. V was pared by 1 base and J by 5 bases, with 9 bases between. Germline values: CDR1 SEHNR, CDR2 FQNEAQ (reference sequence). The CDR3 DNA reads TGTGCCAGCAGCTTAGGGATAGGGGATAATTCACCCCTCCACTTT. This sequence encodes CASSLGIGDNSPLHF.